This TCR beta chain comes out of a study of T cells expressing NK-cell markers. Study-level information: Most of the eight sequenced donors tested HCMV-seropositive; one tested seronegative.

TCRdb reanalyzed the 5' RACE reads and collapses them to one entry per CDR3 protein, without DNA. This sample contains hundreds of thousands of distinct CDR3 sequences. Regarding the study as a whole: Roughly six donors showed dominant NKG2C+ clonotypes comprising about 1.0-8% of their CD8+ T cells. HCMV specificity was not established for the expanded NKG2C+ T cell clones.

About this clonotype: The antigen remains unidentified.

Germline V gives CDR1 SGHDT, CDR2 YYEEEE. This CDR3 has 17 amino acids. The source material was blood T cells: a sorted CD56 or NKG2C T cell subset, CD4+ or CD8+ T cells, or bulk PBMC T cells (not recorded which). This rearrangement joins TRBV5-6 to TRBJ1-2; checking the TCRdb D call of TRBD1 is not possible without DNA. The receptor was derived from a man aged 18-69 years in good health. The chain's CDR3 is CASSLYIQGTRNYGYTF.